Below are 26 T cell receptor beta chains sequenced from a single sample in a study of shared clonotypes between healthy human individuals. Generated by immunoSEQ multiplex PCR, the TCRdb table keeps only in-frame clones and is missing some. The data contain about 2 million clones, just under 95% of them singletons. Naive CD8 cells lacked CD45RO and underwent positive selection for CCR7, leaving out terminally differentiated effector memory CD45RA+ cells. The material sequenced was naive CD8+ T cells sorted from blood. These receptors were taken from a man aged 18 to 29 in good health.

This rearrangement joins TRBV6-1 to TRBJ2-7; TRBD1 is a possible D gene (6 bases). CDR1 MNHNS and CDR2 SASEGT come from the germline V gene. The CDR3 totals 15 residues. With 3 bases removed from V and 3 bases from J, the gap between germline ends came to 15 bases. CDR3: CASSEDSHGVYEQYF. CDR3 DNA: TGTGCCAGCAGTGAGGACAGCCACGGGGTCTACGAGCAGTACTTC.

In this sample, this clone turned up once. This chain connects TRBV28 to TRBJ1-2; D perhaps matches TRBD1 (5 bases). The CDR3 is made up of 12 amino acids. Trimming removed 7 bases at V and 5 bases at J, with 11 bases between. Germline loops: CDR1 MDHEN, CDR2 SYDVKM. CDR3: CASTSGGYGYTF. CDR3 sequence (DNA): TGTGCCAGCACCTCTGGGGGATATGGCTACACCTTC.

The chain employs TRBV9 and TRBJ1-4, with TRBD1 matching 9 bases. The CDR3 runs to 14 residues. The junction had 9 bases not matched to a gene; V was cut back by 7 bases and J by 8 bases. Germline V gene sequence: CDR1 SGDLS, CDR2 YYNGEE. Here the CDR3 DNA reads TGTGCCAGCGCCTTCGGGACAGGGAACGAAAAACTGTTTTTT. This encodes CASAFGTGNEKLFF.

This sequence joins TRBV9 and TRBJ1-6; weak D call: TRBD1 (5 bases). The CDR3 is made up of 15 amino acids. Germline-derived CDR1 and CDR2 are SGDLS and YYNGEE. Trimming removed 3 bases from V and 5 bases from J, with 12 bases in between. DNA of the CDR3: TGTGCCAGCAGCGCCGGAGACAGTGATAATTCACCCCTCCACTTT. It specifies CASSAGDSDNSPLHF.

DNA of the CDR3: TGCAGCGTTGCGTGGGACAGGGTGGACGAGCAGTACTTC. Protein sequence: CSVAWDRVDEQYF. The chain recombines TRBV29-1 with TRBJ2-7, with 9 bases lining up with TRBD1. The germline V gene encodes CDR1 SQVTM and CDR2 ANQGSEA. The CDR3 runs 13 residues. Trimming removed 4 bases from V and 5 bases from J; junction bases left unmatched: 6.

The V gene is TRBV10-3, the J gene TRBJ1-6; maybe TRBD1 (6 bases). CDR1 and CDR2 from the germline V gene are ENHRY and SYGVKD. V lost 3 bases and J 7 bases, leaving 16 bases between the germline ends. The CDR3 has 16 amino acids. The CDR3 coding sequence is TGTGCCATCAGTGATCCGCAGGGGTGGGGGAATTCACCCCTCCACTTT. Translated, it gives CAISDPQGWGNSPLHF.

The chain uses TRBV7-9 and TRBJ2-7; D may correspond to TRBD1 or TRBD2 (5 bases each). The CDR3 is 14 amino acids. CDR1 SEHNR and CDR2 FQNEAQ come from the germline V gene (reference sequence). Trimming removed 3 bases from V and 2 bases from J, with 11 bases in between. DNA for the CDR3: TGTGCCAGCAGCTTCTCCGGGACCCCCTACGAGCAGTACTTC. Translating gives CASSFSGTPYEQYF. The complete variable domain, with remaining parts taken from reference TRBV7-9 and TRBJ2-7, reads DTGVSQNPRHKITKRGQNVTFRCDPISEHNRLYWYRQTLGQGPEFLTYFQNEAQLEKSRLLSDRFSAERPKGSFSTLEIQRTEQGDSAMYLCASSFSGTPYEQYFGPGTRLTVT.

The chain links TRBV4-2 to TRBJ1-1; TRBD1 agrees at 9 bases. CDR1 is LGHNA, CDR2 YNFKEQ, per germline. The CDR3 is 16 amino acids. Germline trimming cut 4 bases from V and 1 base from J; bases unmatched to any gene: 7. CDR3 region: CASSPEPGQGNTEAFF. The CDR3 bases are TGTGCCAGCAGCCCCGAGCCGGGACAGGGGAACACTGAAGCTTTCTTT.

CDR3 residues: CASSPVGGPNYGYTF. As DNA, the CDR3 is TGTGCCAGTAGCCCTGTCGGGGGCCCCAACTATGGCTACACCTTC. The chain uses TRBV19 and TRBJ1-2; possible D gene TRBD1, 6 bases. This CDR3 is 15 amino acids long. V was clipped by 6 bases and J by 2 bases, with 16 bases between them. The germline V gene encodes CDR1 LNHDA and CDR2 SQIVND (reference sequence).

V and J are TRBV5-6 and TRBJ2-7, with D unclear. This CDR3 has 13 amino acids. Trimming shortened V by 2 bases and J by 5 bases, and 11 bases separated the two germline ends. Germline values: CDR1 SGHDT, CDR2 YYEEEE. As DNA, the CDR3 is TGTGCCAGCAGCTTAGGATCGAAAAACGAGCAGTACTTC. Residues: CASSLGSKNEQYF.

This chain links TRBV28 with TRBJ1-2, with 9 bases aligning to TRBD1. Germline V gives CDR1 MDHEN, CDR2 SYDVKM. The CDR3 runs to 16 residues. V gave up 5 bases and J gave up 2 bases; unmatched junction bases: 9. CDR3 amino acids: CASSPPGTGYNYGYTF. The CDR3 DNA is TGTGCCAGCAGTCCACCCGGGACAGGGTACAACTATGGCTACACCTTC.

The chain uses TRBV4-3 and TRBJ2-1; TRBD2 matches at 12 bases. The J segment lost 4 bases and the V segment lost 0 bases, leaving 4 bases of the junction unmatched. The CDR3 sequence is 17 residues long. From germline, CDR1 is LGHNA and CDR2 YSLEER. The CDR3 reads CASSQDSGLAGYNEQFF. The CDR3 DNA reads TGCGCCAGCAGCCAAGATTCCGGACTAGCGGGATACAATGAGCAGTTCTTC.

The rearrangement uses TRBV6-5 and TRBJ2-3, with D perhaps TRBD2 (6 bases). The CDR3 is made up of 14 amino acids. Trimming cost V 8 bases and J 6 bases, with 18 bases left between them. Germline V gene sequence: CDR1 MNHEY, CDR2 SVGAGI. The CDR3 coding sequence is TGTGCCAGCCAGAACTACGGGAGTCCGGATACGCAGTATTTT. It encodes CASQNYGSPDTQYF.

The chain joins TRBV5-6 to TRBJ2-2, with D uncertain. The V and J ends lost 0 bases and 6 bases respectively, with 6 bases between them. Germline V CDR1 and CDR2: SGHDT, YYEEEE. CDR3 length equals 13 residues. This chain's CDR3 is CASSLAPPGELFF. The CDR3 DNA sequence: TGTGCCAGCAGCTTGGCCCCCCCCGGGGAGCTGTTTTTT.

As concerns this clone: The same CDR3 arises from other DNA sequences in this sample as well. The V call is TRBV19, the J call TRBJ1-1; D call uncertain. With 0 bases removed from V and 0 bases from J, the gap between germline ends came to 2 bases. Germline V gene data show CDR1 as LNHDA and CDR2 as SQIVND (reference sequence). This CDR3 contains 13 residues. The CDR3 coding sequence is TGTGCCAGTAGTATAGAGTTGAACACTGAAGCTTTCTTT. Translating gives CASSIELNTEAFF.

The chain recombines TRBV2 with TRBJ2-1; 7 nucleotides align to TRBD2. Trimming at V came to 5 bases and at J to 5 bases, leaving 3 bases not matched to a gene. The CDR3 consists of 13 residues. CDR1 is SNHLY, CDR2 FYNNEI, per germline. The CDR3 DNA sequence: TGTGCCAGCAGTCGACTAGCCCACAATGAGCAGTTCTTC. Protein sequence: CASSRLAHNEQFF.

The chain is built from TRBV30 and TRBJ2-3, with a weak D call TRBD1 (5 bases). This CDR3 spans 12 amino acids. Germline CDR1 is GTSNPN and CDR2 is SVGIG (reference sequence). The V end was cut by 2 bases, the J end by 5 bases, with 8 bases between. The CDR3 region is CAWSLGEDTQYF. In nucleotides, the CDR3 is TGTGCCTGGAGTTTAGGGGAAGATACGCAGTATTTT. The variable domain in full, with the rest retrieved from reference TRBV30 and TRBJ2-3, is SQTIHQWPATLVQPVGSPLSLECTVEGTSNPNLYWYRQAAGRGLQLLFYSVGIGQISSEVPQNLSASRPQDRQFILSSKKLLLSDSGFYLCAWSLGEDTQYFGPGTRLTVL.

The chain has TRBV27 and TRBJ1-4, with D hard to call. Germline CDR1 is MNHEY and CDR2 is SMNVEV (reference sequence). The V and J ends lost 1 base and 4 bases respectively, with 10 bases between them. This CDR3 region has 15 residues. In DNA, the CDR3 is TGTGCCAGCAGTTTATTGCCCAGGAGTAATGAAAAACTGTTTTTT. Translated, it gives CASSLLPRSNEKLFF.

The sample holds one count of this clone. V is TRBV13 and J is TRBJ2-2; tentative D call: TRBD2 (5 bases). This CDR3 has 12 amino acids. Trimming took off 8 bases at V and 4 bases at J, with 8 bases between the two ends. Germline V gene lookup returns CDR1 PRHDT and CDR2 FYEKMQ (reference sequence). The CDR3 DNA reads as TGTGCCAGCGCGGGTGGCACCGGGGAGCTGTTTTTT. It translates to CASAGGTGELFF.

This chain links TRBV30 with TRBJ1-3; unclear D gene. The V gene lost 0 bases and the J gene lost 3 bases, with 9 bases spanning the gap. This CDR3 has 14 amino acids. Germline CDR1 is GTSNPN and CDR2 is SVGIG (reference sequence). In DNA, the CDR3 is TGTGCCTGGAGTGTGTCCGGGTATGGAAACACCATATATTTT. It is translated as CAWSVSGYGNTIYF.

The CDR3 coding sequence is TGTGCCAGCAGTTCAACGACCGTGAACACTGAAGCTTTCTTT. Amino acids: CASSSTTVNTEAFF. The chain has TRBV6-6 and TRBJ1-1, with D uncertain. The CDR3 covers 14 residues. Germline CDR1 is MNHNY and CDR2 is SVGAGI (reference sequence). Trimming took off 4 bases at V and 0 bases at J, with 9 bases between the two ends.

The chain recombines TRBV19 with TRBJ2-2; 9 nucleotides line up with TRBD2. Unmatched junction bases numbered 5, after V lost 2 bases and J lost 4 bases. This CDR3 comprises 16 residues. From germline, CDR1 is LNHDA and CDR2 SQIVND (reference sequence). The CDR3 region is CASSISLAGITGELFF. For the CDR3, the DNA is TGTGCCAGTAGTATAAGCCTAGCGGGAATCACCGGGGAGCTGTTTTTT.

The CDR3 DNA reads TGTGCCAGCAGCTTAGTCGGACAGGGAGGGGAAGGTATTGACTACACCTTC. This encodes CASSLVGQGGEGIDYTF. The rearrangement uses TRBV7-6 and TRBJ1-2; 8 nucleotides agree with TRBD1. The CDR3 has 17 amino acids. The trim removed 1 base at V and 10 bases at J, leaving 17 bases unmatched. From germline, CDR1 is SGHVS and CDR2 FNYEAQ. Using reference TRBV7-6 and TRBJ1-2 for the parts outside the CDR3, the full variable domain is GAGVSQSPRYKVTKRGQDVALRCDPISGHVSLYWYRQALGQGPEFLTYFNYEAQQDKSGLPNDRFSAERPEGSISTLTIQRTEQRDSAMYRCASSLVGQGGEGIDYTFGSGTRLTVV.

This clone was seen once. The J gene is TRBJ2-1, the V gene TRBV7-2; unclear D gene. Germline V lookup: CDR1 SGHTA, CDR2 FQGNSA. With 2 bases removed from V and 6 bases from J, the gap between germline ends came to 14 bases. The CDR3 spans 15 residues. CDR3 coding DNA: TGTGCCAGCAGCTTATTGGGCAGCACCACCAATGAGCAGTTCTTC. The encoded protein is CASSLLGSTTNEQFF.

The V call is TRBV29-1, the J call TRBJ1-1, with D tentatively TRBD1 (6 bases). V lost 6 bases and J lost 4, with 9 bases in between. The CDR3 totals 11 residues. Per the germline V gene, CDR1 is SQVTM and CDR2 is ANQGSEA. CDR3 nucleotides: TGCAGCGTGGCAGGGGTCACTGAAGCTTTCTTT. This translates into CSVAGVTEAFF. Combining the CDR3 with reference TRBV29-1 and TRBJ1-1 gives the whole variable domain SAVISQKPSRDICQRGTSLTIQCQVDSQVTMMFWYRQQPGQSLTLIATANQGSEATYESGFVIDKFPISRPNLTFSTLTVSNMSPEDSSIYLCSVAGVTEAFFGQGTRLTVV.

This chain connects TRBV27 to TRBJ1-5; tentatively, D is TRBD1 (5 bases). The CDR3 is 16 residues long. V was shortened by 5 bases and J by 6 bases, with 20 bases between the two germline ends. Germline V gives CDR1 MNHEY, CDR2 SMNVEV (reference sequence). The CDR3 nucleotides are TGTGCCAGCAGTCCATCGTGGGGGGTAATAGGTCAGCCCCAGCATTTT. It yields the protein CASSPSWGVIGQPQHF.